This TCR beta chain originates from a study of response to subunit inactivated influenza vaccine. TCRdb ran MiXCR on the RT-PCR reads and lists one entry per CDR3 protein. This table holds fewer than 800,000 distinct CDR3 sequences, about a sixth found once. The germline gives CDR1 LNHNV, CDR2 YYDKDF (reference sequence). V was trimmed by 0 bases and J by 4 bases, leaving 6 bases between them. The CDR3 spans 13 residues. The table lists this clonotype with a few counts. The chain employs TRBV15 and TRBJ2-5; no reliable D call. The receptor was derived from a man aged 50-60 years who received an inactivated influenza vaccine. This material consisted of PBMCs from blood, taken 11 to 12 days after vaccination. This CDR3 reads CATSREGSETQYF. CDR3 nucleotide sequence: TGTGCCACCAGCAGAGAGGGGTCAGAGACCCAGTACTTC.